This is a list of T cell receptor beta chains from one sample in a study of CD8 T cells in Susac syndrome. TCRdb passed the immunoSEQ multiplex PCR reads through MiXCR, listing each CDR3 protein once. Among roughly 130,000 distinct CDR3 sequences listed, roughly 96% were seen once. Material: CD4+ T cells from PBMCs. The receptors shown here come from a human donor in good health. CDR3s include the opening cysteine and the closing phenylalanine or tryptophan. Each record gives: CDR3 protein, CDR3 DNA, clone size, D gene, CDR3 length, J gene, V gene. A D gene is named only where the DNA matches it firmly. Part of the rows lack a size; the others show once, few, many or a class for expanded clones.

CDR3aa: CASTPGGQVQPQHF
CDR3nt: TGTGCCAGCACCCCAGGGGGCCAAGTTCAGCCCCAGCATTTT
abundance: .
d_gene: TRBD1
len: 14
j_gene: TRBJ1-5
v_gene: TRBV7-2

CDR3aa: CASSSREQETQYF
CDR3nt: TGCGCCAGCTCCTCCAGGGAACAAGAGACCCAGTACTTC
abundance: .
d_gene: .
len: 13
j_gene: TRBJ2-5
v_gene: TRBV5-1

CDR3aa: CASSLELAAPSGSYNEQFF
CDR3nt: TGTGCCAGCAGCTTAGAGCTAGCGGCCCCGAGTGGATCCTACAATGAGCAGTTCTTC
abundance: once
d_gene: TRBD2
len: 19
j_gene: TRBJ2-1
v_gene: TRBV7-9

CDR3aa: CSVEGTTQSGSSSYEQYF
CDR3nt: TGCAGCGTTGAAGGAACTACGCAGTCAGGGTCGAGCTCCTACGAGCAGTACTTC
abundance: once
d_gene: .
len: 18
j_gene: TRBJ2-7
v_gene: TRBV29-1

CDR3aa: CSASQGGNNYGYTF
CDR3nt: TGCAGTGCTAGTCAGGGAGGTAATAACTATGGCTACACCTTC
abundance: .
d_gene: .
len: 14
j_gene: TRBJ1-2
v_gene: TRBV20-1

CDR3aa: CASSPGQGREKLFF
CDR3nt: TGTGCCAGCAGCCCCGGACAGGGCCGTGAAAAACTGTTTTTT
abundance: .
d_gene: TRBD1
len: 14
j_gene: TRBJ1-4
v_gene: TRBV3-1

CDR3aa: CATRDSGANVLTF
CDR3nt: TGTGCCACCCGAGACTCTGGGGCCAACGTCCTGACTTTC
abundance: .
d_gene: .
len: 13
j_gene: TRBJ2-6
v_gene: TRBV24-1

CDR3aa: CSVDGRAETQYF
CDR3nt: TGCAGCGTTGATGGCAGGGCGGAGACCCAGTACTTC
abundance: .
d_gene: .
len: 12
j_gene: TRBJ2-5
v_gene: TRBV29-1

CDR3aa: CASSLGTARETQYF
CDR3nt: TGTGCCAGCAGCTTAGGGACTGCAAGGGAGACCCAGTACTTC
abundance: .
d_gene: .
len: 14
j_gene: TRBJ2-5
v_gene: TRBV7-2

CDR3aa: CASSLARTSSQETQYF
CDR3nt: TGTGCCAGCAGCTTAGCGCGGACTAGCAGCCAAGAGACCCAGTACTTC
abundance: .
d_gene: TRBD2
len: 16
j_gene: TRBJ2-5
v_gene: TRBV7-9

CDR3aa: CSVDRGTHEAFF
CDR3nt: TGCAGCGTTGACAGAGGGACACACGAAGCTTTCTTT
abundance: .
d_gene: .
len: 12
j_gene: TRBJ1-1
v_gene: TRBV29-1

CDR3aa: CSVGTGARDQPQHF
CDR3nt: TGCAGCGTGGGGACAGGGGCGAGGGATCAGCCCCAGCATTTT
abundance: .
d_gene: TRBD1
len: 14
j_gene: TRBJ1-5
v_gene: TRBV29-1

CDR3aa: CASRNPLETQYF
CDR3nt: TGTGCCAGCAGGAATCCTCTAGAGACCCAGTACTTC
abundance: .
d_gene: .
len: 12
j_gene: TRBJ2-5
v_gene: TRBV3-1

CDR3aa: CASSLGGGGKPQHF
CDR3nt: TGTGCCAGCAGTCTGGGCGGGGGGGGAAAGCCCCAGCATTTT
abundance: .
d_gene: .
len: 14
j_gene: TRBJ1-5
v_gene: TRBV6-6

CDR3aa: CASSFRVGSTEAFF
CDR3nt: TGTGCCAGCAGTTTCAGGGTTGGTTCCACTGAAGCTTTCTTT
abundance: .
d_gene: .
len: 14
j_gene: TRBJ1-1
v_gene: TRBV27

CDR3aa: CASSIGQGYVDGYTF
CDR3nt: TGTGCCAGTAGTATAGGACAGGGTTATGTCGATGGCTACACCTTC
abundance: .
d_gene: TRBD1
len: 15
j_gene: TRBJ1-2
v_gene: TRBV19

CDR3aa: CATSDPSGSADTQYF
CDR3nt: TGTGCCACCAGTGACCCCAGCGGGAGCGCAGATACGCAGTATTTT
abundance: .
d_gene: TRBD2
len: 15
j_gene: TRBJ2-3
v_gene: TRBV24-1

CDR3aa: CSAGLGRYEQYF
CDR3nt: TGCAGTGCGGGGTTGGGGAGATACGAGCAGTACTTC
abundance: .
d_gene: .
len: 12
j_gene: TRBJ2-7
v_gene: TRBV20-1

CDR3aa: CASSSRTGLSYEQYF
CDR3nt: TGTGCCAGCAGCTCTCGGACAGGGCTCTCCTACGAGCAGTACTTC
abundance: .
d_gene: TRBD1
len: 15
j_gene: TRBJ2-7
v_gene: TRBV7-9

CDR3aa: CSARTRGSGIVNEQFF
CDR3nt: TGCAGTGCTAGAACCCGGGGTAGCGGGATAGTCAATGAGCAGTTCTTC
abundance: .
d_gene: TRBD2
len: 16
j_gene: TRBJ2-1
v_gene: TRBV20-1

CDR3aa: CASSVMREQFF
CDR3nt: TGTGCCAGCAGCGTTATGAGGGAGCAGTTCTTC
abundance: .
d_gene: .
len: 11
j_gene: TRBJ2-1
v_gene: TRBV6-2/TRBV6-3

CDR3aa: CSASQGSKNIQYF
CDR3nt: TGCAGTGCTAGCCAGGGCTCCAAAAACATTCAGTACTTC
abundance: .
d_gene: .
len: 13
j_gene: TRBJ2-4
v_gene: TRBV20-1

CDR3aa: CASTRAGVVEQYF
CDR3nt: TGTGCCAGCACCCGCGCAGGGGTTGTTGAGCAGTACTTC
abundance: .
d_gene: .
len: 13
j_gene: TRBJ2-7
v_gene: TRBV6-2/TRBV6-3

CDR3aa: CASSFGQTYTEAFF
CDR3nt: TGCGCCAGCAGCTTCGGACAGACCTACACTGAAGCTTTCTTT
abundance: .
d_gene: .
len: 14
j_gene: TRBJ1-1
v_gene: TRBV5-1

CDR3aa: CASSPLEIYGYTF
CDR3nt: TGTGCCAGCAGCCCACTGGAGATATATGGCTACACCTTC
abundance: .
d_gene: .
len: 13
j_gene: TRBJ1-2
v_gene: TRBV2

CDR3aa: CASSQDFPAGGRREQYF
CDR3nt: TGTGCCAGCAGCCAAGATTTCCCAGCGGGAGGGCGTCGGGAGCAGTACTTC
abundance: .
d_gene: TRBD2
len: 17
j_gene: TRBJ2-7
v_gene: TRBV3-1

CDR3aa: CASSPASRGLQNTGELFF
CDR3nt: TGTGCCAGTAGTCCCGCCAGCAGGGGCCTACAGAACACCGGGGAGCTGTTTTTT
abundance: .
d_gene: .
len: 18
j_gene: TRBJ2-2
v_gene: TRBV19

CDR3aa: CASRGLATYEQYF
CDR3nt: TGTGCCAGCAGGGGCCTAGCGACCTACGAGCAGTACTTC
abundance: .
d_gene: .
len: 13
j_gene: TRBJ2-7
v_gene: TRBV6-1

CDR3aa: CASSTPGQGRQYF
CDR3nt: TGTGCCAGCAGCACTCCGGGACAGGGGAGGCAGTACTTC
abundance: once
d_gene: TRBD1
len: 13
j_gene: TRBJ2-7
v_gene: TRBV7-2

CDR3aa: CASYPRDYYSYEQYF
CDR3nt: TGTGCCAGTTACCCCCGGGACTACTACTCCTACGAGCAGTACTTC
abundance: .
d_gene: TRBD2
len: 15
j_gene: TRBJ2-7
v_gene: TRBV28

CDR3aa: CSAGDLNIEKLFF
CDR3nt: TGCAGCGCTGGTGATCTCAACATTGAAAAACTGTTTTTT
abundance: .
d_gene: .
len: 13
j_gene: TRBJ1-4
v_gene: TRBV29-1

CDR3aa: CASSKGASGIDEQFF
CDR3nt: TGTGCCAGCTCTAAGGGGGCTAGCGGGATTGATGAGCAGTTCTTC
abundance: .
d_gene: TRBD2
len: 15
j_gene: TRBJ2-1
v_gene: TRBV18

CDR3aa: CASSPSGSSGEQYF
CDR3nt: TGTGCCAGCTCACCTAGCGGGAGTTCGGGCGAGCAGTACTTC
abundance: .
d_gene: TRBD2
len: 14
j_gene: TRBJ2-7
v_gene: TRBV18

CDR3aa: CSVDQGRGVTGELFF
CDR3nt: TGCAGCGTAGATCAGGGTCGGGGGGTCACCGGGGAGCTGTTTTTT
abundance: .
d_gene: TRBD2
len: 15
j_gene: TRBJ2-2
v_gene: TRBV29-1

CDR3aa: CATSRAPLREGVGETQYF
CDR3nt: TGTGCCACCAGCAGAGCGCCCCTTCGGGAGGGAGTCGGAGAGACCCAGTACTTC
abundance: .
d_gene: TRBD2
len: 18
j_gene: TRBJ2-5
v_gene: TRBV15

CDR3aa: CASGQKGAENIQYF
CDR3nt: TGTGCCAGCGGCCAAAAGGGAGCCGAAAACATTCAGTACTTC
abundance: .
d_gene: .
len: 14
j_gene: TRBJ2-4
v_gene: TRBV3-1

CDR3aa: CASSSSGTSTEQYF
CDR3nt: TGCGCCAGCAGCTCTTCCGGGACTAGCACCGAGCAGTACTTC
abundance: .
d_gene: TRBD2
len: 14
j_gene: TRBJ2-7
v_gene: TRBV5-1

CDR3aa: CASSTDSTRNTIYF
CDR3nt: TGTGCCAGCAGCACGGACAGTACCAGAAACACCATATATTTT
abundance: .
d_gene: .
len: 14
j_gene: TRBJ1-3
v_gene: TRBV7-2

CDR3aa: CASSGPGVSYNEQFF
CDR3nt: TGTGCCAGCAGCGGGCCGGGAGTTTCCTACAATGAGCAGTTCTTC
abundance: once
d_gene: .
len: 15
j_gene: TRBJ2-1
v_gene: TRBV3-1

CDR3aa: CASSSQREGRETQYF
CDR3nt: TGTGCCAGCAGCTCGCAGCGGGAGGGCCGAGAGACCCAGTACTTC
abundance: .
d_gene: TRBD2
len: 15
j_gene: TRBJ2-5
v_gene: TRBV5-4

CDR3aa: CASSPNWETQYF
CDR3nt: TGCGCCAGCAGCCCCAACTGGGAGACCCAGTACTTC
abundance: once
d_gene: .
len: 12
j_gene: TRBJ2-5
v_gene: TRBV5-1

CDR3aa: CASSYKGQGGQETQYF
CDR3nt: TGTGCCAGCAGTTACAAGGGACAGGGAGGCCAAGAGACCCAGTACTTC
abundance: .
d_gene: TRBD1
len: 16
j_gene: TRBJ2-5
v_gene: TRBV6-6

CDR3aa: CASRRTGTYGYTF
CDR3nt: TGTGCCAGCAGGCGGACAGGGACCTATGGCTACACCTTC
abundance: .
d_gene: TRBD1
len: 13
j_gene: TRBJ1-2
v_gene: TRBV12-3/TRBV12-4

CDR3aa: CASSLSETDTQYF
CDR3nt: TGTGCCAGCAGCTTATCTGAGACAGATACGCAGTATTTT
abundance: .
d_gene: .
len: 13
j_gene: TRBJ2-3
v_gene: TRBV7-2

CDR3aa: CASRKTGSGYTF
CDR3nt: TGTGCCAGCAGAAAGACAGGGAGCGGCTACACCTTC
abundance: once
d_gene: TRBD1
len: 12
j_gene: TRBJ1-2
v_gene: TRBV12-3/TRBV12-4

CDR3aa: CASSSLEVRIYEQYF
CDR3nt: TGTGCCAGCAGTTCCCTAGAGGTTAGGATCTACGAGCAGTACTTC
abundance: .
d_gene: .
len: 15
j_gene: TRBJ2-7
v_gene: TRBV6-6

CDR3aa: CASSLFSPGAGTEAFF
CDR3nt: TGTGCCAGCAGCTTATTTTCTCCAGGGGCGGGCACTGAAGCTTTCTTT
abundance: .
d_gene: .
len: 16
j_gene: TRBJ1-1
v_gene: TRBV7-9

CDR3aa: CASSHQGGYGYTF
CDR3nt: TGTGCCAGCAGCCACCAGGGCGGCTATGGCTACACCTTC
abundance: .
d_gene: .
len: 13
j_gene: TRBJ1-2
v_gene: TRBV3-1

CDR3aa: CASRSGTIYNEQFF
CDR3nt: TGTGCCAGCAGATCCGGGACGATATACAATGAGCAGTTCTTC
abundance: .
d_gene: .
len: 14
j_gene: TRBJ2-1
v_gene: TRBV6-5

CDR3aa: CASSPRLLQGLEQYF
CDR3nt: TGTGCCAGCAGTCCGAGGCTATTACAGGGCCTCGAGCAGTACTTC
abundance: .
d_gene: .
len: 15
j_gene: TRBJ2-7
v_gene: TRBV6-7

CDR3aa: CASSPRYDGTGELFF
CDR3nt: TGTGCCAGCAGCCCGAGGTACGATGGCACCGGGGAGCTGTTTTTT
abundance: once
d_gene: .
len: 15
j_gene: TRBJ2-2
v_gene: TRBV3-1

CDR3aa: CASSRDRGREAFF
CDR3nt: TGTGCCAGCAGCCGGGACAGGGGGCGTGAAGCTTTCTTT
abundance: .
d_gene: TRBD1
len: 13
j_gene: TRBJ1-1
v_gene: TRBV16

CDR3aa: CASVSGIAKNIQYF
CDR3nt: TGTGCCAGCGTTAGCGGGATAGCCAAAAACATTCAGTACTTC
abundance: .
d_gene: TRBD2
len: 14
j_gene: TRBJ2-4
v_gene: TRBV28

CDR3aa: CASDSSLHPGELFF
CDR3nt: TGTGCCAGTGACAGCTCCTTACATCCCGGGGAGCTGTTTTTT
abundance: .
d_gene: .
len: 14
j_gene: TRBJ2-2
v_gene: TRBV19

CDR3aa: CASSVGEGEGDNEQFF
CDR3nt: TGTGCCAGCAGCGTAGGAGAGGGGGAGGGAGACAATGAGCAGTTCTTC
abundance: .
d_gene: .
len: 16
j_gene: TRBJ2-1
v_gene: TRBV9

CDR3aa: CASSPQVGDETQYF
CDR3nt: TGTGCCAGCTCACCACAGGTGGGAGACGAGACCCAGTACTTC
abundance: once
d_gene: .
len: 14
j_gene: TRBJ2-5
v_gene: TRBV18

CDR3aa: CASSIDRADNEQFF
CDR3nt: TGTGCCAGCAGCATAGACAGGGCGGACAATGAGCAGTTCTTC
abundance: .
d_gene: TRBD1
len: 14
j_gene: TRBJ2-1
v_gene: TRBV7-9

CDR3aa: CASSLEPSGMSEQYF
CDR3nt: TGTGCCAGCAGCTTAGAGCCTAGCGGGATGAGCGAGCAGTACTTC
abundance: .
d_gene: TRBD2
len: 15
j_gene: TRBJ2-7
v_gene: TRBV7-2

CDR3aa: CASSSSGRSLNEQFF
CDR3nt: TGTGCCAGCAGTTCCTCAGGGCGGTCCCTCAATGAGCAGTTCTTC
abundance: .
d_gene: .
len: 15
j_gene: TRBJ2-1
v_gene: TRBV12-3/TRBV12-4

CDR3aa: CASSLQNAPDEQYF
CDR3nt: TGTGCCAGCAGTTTGCAAAACGCCCCTGACGAGCAGTACTTC
abundance: .
d_gene: .
len: 14
j_gene: TRBJ2-7
v_gene: TRBV12-3/TRBV12-4